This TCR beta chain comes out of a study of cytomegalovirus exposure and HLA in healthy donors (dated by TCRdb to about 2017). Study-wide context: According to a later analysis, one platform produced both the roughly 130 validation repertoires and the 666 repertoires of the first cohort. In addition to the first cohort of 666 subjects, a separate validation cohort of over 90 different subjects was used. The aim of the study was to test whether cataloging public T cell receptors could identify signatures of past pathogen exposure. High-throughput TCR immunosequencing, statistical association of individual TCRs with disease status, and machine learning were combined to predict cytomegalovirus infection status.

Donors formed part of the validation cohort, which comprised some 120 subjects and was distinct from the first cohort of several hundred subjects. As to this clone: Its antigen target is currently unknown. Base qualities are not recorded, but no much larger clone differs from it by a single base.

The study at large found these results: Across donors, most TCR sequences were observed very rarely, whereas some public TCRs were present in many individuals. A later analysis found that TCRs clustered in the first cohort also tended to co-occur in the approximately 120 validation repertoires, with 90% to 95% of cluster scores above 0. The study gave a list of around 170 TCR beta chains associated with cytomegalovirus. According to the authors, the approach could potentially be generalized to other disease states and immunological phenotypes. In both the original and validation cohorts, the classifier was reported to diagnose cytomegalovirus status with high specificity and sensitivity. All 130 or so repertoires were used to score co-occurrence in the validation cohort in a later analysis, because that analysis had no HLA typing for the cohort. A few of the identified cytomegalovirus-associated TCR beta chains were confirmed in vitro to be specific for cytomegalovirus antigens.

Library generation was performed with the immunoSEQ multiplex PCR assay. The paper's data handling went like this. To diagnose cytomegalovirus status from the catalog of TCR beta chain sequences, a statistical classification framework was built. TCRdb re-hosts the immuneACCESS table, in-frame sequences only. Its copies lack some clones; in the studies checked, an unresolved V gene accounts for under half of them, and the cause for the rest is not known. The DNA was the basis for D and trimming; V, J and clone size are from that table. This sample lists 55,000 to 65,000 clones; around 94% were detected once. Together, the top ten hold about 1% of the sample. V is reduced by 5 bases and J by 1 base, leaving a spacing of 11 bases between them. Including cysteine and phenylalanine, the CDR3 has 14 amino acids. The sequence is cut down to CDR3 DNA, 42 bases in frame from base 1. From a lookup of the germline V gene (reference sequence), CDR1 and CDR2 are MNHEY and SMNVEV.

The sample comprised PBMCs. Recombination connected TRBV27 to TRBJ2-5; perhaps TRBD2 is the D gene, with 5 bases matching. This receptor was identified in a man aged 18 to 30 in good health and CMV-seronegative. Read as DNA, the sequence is TGTGCCAGCAGTCACCGCGGACTCCAAGAGACCCAGTACTTC. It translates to CASSHRGLQETQYF.